What follows describes a single T cell receptor (beta chain). These data come from a study of Ad26.COV2.S vaccination and SARS-CoV-2 variants. Study-wide context: In the study, Ad26.COV2.S was injected intramuscularly once, or twice 56 days apart.

CDR3 length: 16 residues. Germline lookup yields CDR1 LGHNA and CDR2 YSLEER. With 0 bases removed from V and 8 bases from J, the gap between germline ends came to 17 bases. TCRdb keeps only in-frame clones here, not all; method: immunoSEQ multiplex PCR. The table has hundreds of thousands of clones, about 88% seen once; the top ten hold about 2.4%. The treatment was: some 20 received Ad26.COV2.S at low or high dose, single or two shots; roughly five received placebo; per-sample allocation not given. Sampling was performed 63 days after the first vaccine or placebo injection. The V gene is TRBV4-3, the J gene TRBJ2-1, with D tentatively TRBD2 (6 bases). The input for sequencing was peripheral blood, taken in a trial of Ad26.COV2.S vaccine versus placebo. The receptor was derived from a person aged 18-60 years who received the Ad26.COV2.S COVID-19 vaccine or a placebo. The CDR3 reads CASSQDPGEEYYEQFF. CDR3 nucleotides: TGCGCCAGCAGCCAAGACCCGGGGGAAGAATATTATGAGCAGTTCTTC.